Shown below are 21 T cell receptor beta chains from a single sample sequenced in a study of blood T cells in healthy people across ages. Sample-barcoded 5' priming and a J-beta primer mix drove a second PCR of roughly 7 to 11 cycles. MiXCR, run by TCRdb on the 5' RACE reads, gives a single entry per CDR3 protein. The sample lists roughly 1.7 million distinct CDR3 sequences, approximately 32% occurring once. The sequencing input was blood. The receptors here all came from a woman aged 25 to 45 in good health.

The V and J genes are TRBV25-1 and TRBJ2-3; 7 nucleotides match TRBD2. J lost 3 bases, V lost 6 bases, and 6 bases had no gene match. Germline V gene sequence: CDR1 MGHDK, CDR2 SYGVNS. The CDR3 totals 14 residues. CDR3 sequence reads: CASRREGRTDTQYF. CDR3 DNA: TGTGCCAGCAGGAGGGAGGGGAGGACAGATACGCAGTATTTT.

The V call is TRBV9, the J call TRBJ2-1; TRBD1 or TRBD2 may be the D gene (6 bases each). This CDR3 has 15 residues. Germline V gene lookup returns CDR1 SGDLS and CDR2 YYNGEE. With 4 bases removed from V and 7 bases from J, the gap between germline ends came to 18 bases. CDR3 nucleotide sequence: TGTGCCAGCAGCACCGCCCCGGGGGCCGTAAATGAGCAGTTCTTC. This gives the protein CASSTAPGAVNEQFF.

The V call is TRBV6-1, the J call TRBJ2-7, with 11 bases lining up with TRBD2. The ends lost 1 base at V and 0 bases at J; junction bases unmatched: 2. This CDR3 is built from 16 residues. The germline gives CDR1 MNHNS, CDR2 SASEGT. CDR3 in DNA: TGTGCCAGCAGTGAAGTAGGACTAGCGGGCTCCTACGAGCAGTACTTC. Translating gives CASSEVGLAGSYEQYF.

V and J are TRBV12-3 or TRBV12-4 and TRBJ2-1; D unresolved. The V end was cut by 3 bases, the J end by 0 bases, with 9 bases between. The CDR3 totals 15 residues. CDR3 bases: TGTGCCAGCAGTTTCGCTACGAGCTCCTACAATGAGCAGTTCTTC. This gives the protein CASSFATSSYNEQFF.

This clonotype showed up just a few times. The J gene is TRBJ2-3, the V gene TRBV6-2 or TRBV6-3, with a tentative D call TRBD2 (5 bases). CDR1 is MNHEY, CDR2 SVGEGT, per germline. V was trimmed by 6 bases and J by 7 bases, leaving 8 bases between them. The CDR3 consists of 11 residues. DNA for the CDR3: TGTGCCAGCAGCTTGACTAATACGCAGTATTTT. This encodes CASSLTNTQYF.

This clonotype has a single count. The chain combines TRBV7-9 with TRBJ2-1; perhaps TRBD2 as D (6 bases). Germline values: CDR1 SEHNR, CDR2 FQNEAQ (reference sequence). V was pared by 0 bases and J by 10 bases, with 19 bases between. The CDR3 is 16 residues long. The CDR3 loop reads CASSLALGGPVGEQFF. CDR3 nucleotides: TGTGCCAGCAGCTTAGCGCTGGGAGGCCCCGTAGGGGAGCAGTTCTTC.

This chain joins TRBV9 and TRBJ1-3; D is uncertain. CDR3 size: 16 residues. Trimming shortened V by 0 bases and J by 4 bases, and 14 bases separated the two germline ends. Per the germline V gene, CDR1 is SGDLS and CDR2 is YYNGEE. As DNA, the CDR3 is TGTGCCAGCAGCGTAGAGGACTTACTTTGGGGAAACACCATATATTTT. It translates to CASSVEDLLWGNTIYF.

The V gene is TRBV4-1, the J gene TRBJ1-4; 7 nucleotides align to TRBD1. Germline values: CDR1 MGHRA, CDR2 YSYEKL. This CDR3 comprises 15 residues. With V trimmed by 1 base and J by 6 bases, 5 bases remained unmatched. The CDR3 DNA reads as TGCGCCAGCAGCCAAGTGAACAGGGGATATGAAAAACTGTTTTTT. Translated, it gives CASSQVNRGYEKLFF.

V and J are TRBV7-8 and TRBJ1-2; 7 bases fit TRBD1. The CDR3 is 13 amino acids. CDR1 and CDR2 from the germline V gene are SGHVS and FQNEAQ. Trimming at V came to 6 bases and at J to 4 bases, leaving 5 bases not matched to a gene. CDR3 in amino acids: CASSGQAFYGYTF. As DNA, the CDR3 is TGTGCCAGCAGTGGACAGGCTTTCTATGGCTACACCTTC.

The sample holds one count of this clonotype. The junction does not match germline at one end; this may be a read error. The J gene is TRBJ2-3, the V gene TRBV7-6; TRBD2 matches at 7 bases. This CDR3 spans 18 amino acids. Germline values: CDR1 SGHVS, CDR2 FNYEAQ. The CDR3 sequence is CASNLDPSGIPSTDTQYF. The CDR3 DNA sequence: TGTGCCAGCAACTTAGACCCTAGCGGAATACCAAGCACGGATACGCAGTATTTT.

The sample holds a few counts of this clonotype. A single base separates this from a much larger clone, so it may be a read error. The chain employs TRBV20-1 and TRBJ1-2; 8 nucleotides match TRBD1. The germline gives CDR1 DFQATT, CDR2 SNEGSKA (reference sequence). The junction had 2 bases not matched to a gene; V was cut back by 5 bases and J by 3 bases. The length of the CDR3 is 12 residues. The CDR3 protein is CSAVQGDYGYTF. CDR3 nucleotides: TGCAGTGCTGTACAGGGGGACTATGGCTACACCTTC.

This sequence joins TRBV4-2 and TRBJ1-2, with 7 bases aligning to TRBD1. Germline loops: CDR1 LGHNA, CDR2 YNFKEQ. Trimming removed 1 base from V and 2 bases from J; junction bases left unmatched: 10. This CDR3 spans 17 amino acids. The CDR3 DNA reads TGTGCCAGCAGCCAAGGTCACCCCGGACAGGAGAACTATGGCTACACCTTC. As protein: CASSQGHPGQENYGYTF.

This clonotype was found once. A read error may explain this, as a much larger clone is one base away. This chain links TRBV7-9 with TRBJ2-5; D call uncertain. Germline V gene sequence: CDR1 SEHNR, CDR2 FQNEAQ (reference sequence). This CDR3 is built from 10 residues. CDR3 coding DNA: TGTACCAGCAGCTTTGAGACCCAGTACTTC. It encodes CTSSFETQYF. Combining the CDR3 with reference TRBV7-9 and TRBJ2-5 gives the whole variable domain DTGVSQNPRHKITKRGQNVTFRCDPISEHNRLYWYRQTLGQGPEFLTYFQNEAQLEKSRLLSDRFSAERPKGSFSTLEIQRTEQGDSAMYLCTSSFETQYFGPGTRLLVL.

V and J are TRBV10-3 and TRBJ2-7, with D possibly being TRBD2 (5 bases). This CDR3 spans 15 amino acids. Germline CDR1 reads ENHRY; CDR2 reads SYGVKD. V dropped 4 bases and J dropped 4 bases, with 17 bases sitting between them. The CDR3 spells CAISVRGTDLYEQYF. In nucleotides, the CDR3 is TGTGCCATCAGTGTTCGGGGAACGGATTTATACGAGCAGTACTTC.

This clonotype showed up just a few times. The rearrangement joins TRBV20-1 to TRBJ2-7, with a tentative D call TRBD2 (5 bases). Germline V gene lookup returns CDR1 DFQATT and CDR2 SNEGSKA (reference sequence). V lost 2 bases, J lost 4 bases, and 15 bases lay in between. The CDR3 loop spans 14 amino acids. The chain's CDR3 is CSARILQREYEQYF. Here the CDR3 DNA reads TGCAGTGCTAGAATCCTACAGAGGGAATACGAGCAGTACTTC.

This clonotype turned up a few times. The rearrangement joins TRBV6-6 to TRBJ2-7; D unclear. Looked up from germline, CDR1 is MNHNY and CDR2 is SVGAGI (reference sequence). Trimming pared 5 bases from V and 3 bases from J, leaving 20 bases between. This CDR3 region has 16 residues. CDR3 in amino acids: CASSPPQGLDLYEQYF. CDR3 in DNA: TGTGCCAGCAGTCCACCCCAAGGGCTTGACCTCTACGAGCAGTACTTC.

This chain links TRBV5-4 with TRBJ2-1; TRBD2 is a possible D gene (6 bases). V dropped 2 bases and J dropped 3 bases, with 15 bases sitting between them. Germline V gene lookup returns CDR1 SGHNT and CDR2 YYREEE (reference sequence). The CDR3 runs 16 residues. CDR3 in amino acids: CASSLKVSGNYNEQFF. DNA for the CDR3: TGTGCCAGCAGCTTAAAAGTTAGCGGAAACTACAATGAGCAGTTCTTC.

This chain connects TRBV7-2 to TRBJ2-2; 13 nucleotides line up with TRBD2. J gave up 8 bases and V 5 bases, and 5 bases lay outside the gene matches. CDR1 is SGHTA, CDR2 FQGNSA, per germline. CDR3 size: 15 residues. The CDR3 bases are TGTGCCAGCAGCAGACTAGCGGGGGGCCGAGGGGAGCTGTTTTTT. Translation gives CASSRLAGGRGELFF.

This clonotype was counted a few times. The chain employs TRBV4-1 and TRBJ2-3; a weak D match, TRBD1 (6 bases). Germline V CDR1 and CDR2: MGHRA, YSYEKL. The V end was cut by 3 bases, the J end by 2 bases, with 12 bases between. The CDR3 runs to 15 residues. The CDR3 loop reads CASSHPGTHTDTQYF. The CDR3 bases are TGCGCCAGCAGCCATCCCGGGACACACACAGATACGCAGTATTTT.

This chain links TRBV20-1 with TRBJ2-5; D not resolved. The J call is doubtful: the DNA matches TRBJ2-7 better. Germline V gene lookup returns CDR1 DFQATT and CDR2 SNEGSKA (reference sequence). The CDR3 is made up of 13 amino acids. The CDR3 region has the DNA TGCAGTGCTAGAGGAGTTTCGGTAGACGAGCAGTACTTC. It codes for CSARGVSVDEQYF.

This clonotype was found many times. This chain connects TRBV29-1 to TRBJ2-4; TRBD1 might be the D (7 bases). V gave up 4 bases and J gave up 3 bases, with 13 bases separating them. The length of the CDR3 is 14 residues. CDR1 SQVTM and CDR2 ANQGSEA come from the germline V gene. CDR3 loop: CSVGWGDSKNIQYF. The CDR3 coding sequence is TGCAGCGTTGGGTGGGGGGACAGCAAAAACATTCAGTACTTC.